Presented here are 21 T cell receptor beta chains from one specimen sequenced in a study of blood T cell repertoires in COVID-19. Clones were sequenced by immunoSEQ multiplex PCR, and TCRdb holds only the in-frame ones, with some missing. This repertoire shows 140,000 or so clones, about nine tenths found once; its top ten account for about 10%. Specimen: peripheral blood. The source is a woman of 80 years or more with acute or convalescent COVID-19.

The rearrangement links TRBV18 to TRBJ1-1, with D perhaps matching TRBD1 (5 bases). The CDR3 has 15 amino acids. The germline V and J ends were trimmed by 4 bases and 4 bases, with 16 bases remaining between them. From germline, CDR1 is KGHSH and CDR2 LQKENI. The CDR3 DNA reads TGTGCCAGCTCACAATCCCCTACAGGAACCACTGAAGCTTTCTTT. Translating gives CASSQSPTGTTEAFF.

This clone appeared a single time. The rearrangement uses TRBV5-1 and TRBJ2-5; the D is unclear. Germline V gene data show CDR1 as SGHRS and CDR2 as YFSETQ. The CDR3 extends over 13 amino acids. The V end lost 0 bases, the J end lost 2 bases, and 5 bases lay between the germline ends. CDR3 in amino acids: CASSLVSQETQYF. The CDR3 region has the DNA TGCGCCAGCAGCTTGGTGTCACAAGAGACCCAGTACTTC. The full variable domain, rest sourced from reference TRBV5-1 and TRBJ2-5, is KAGVTQTPRYLIKTRGQQVTLSCSPISGHRSVSWYQQTPGQGLQFLFEYFSETQRNKGNFPGRFSGRQFSNSRSEMNVSTLELGDSALYLCASSLVSQETQYFGPGTRLLVL.

The chain recombines TRBV9 with TRBJ2-2; D call uncertain. The CDR3 consists of 13 residues. Germline V CDR1 and CDR2: SGDLS, YYNGEE. V dropped 4 bases and J dropped 5 bases, with 9 bases sitting between them. The CDR3 reads CASSPRWTGELFF. The CDR3, as DNA: TGTGCCAGCAGCCCGCGCTGGACCGGGGAGCTGTTTTTT. The full variable domain, in which reference TRBV9 and TRBJ2-2 provide the parts outside the CDR3, is DSGVTQTPKHLITATGQRVTLRCSPRSGDLSVYWYQQSLDQGLQFLIQYYNGEERAKGNILERFSAQQFPDLHSELNLSSLELGDSALYFCASSPRWTGELFFGEGSRLTVL.

The chain couples TRBV12-5 to TRBJ1-6; D is ambiguous. This CDR3 has 16 amino acids. Germline V gene lookup returns CDR1 LGHNT and CDR2 FRNRAP. The V gene lost 6 bases and the J gene lost 5 bases, with 17 bases spanning the gap. The CDR3: CASGQSPGLDNSPLHF. CDR3 nucleotides: TGTGCTAGTGGCCAATCCCCGGGTCTCGATAATTCACCCCTCCACTTT.

This chain connects TRBV2 to TRBJ1-2, with 8 bases fitting TRBD1. Per germline, CDR1 SNHLY and CDR2 FYNNEI. The CDR3 consists of 14 residues. V shed 6 bases, J shed 8 bases, and the junction held 11 bases outside the gene matches. The CDR3 reads CASRGGRGREGYTF. Here the CDR3 DNA reads TGTGCCAGCAGAGGTGGCAGGGGGCGCGAAGGCTACACCTTC. The full variable domain, with the rest looked up from reference TRBV2 and TRBJ1-2, is EPEVTQTPSHQVTQMGQEVILRCVPISNHLYFYWYRQILGQKVEFLVSFYNNEISEKSEIFDDQFSVERPDGSNFTLKIRSTKLEDSAMYFCASRGGRGREGYTFGSGTRLTVV.

This clone was observed once. The V call is TRBV6-1, the J call TRBJ1-6; 7 nucleotides align to TRBD1. Germline V gene lookup returns CDR1 MNHNS and CDR2 SASEGT. CDR3 size: 16 residues. Trimming at V came to 1 base and at J to 2 bases, leaving 2 bases not matched to a gene. CDR3 in amino acids: CASSEVGGTYNSPLHF. DNA of the CDR3: TGTGCCAGCAGTGAAGTAGGGGGCACCTATAATTCACCCCTCCACTTT.

CDR3 amino acids: CASSEGQGGYGYTF. The CDR3 DNA sequence: TGTGCCAGCAGTGAGGGACAGGGTGGCTATGGCTACACCTTC. The chain links TRBV6-2 or TRBV6-3 to TRBJ1-2; 9 nucleotides align to TRBD1. Germline V gives CDR1 MNHEY, CDR2 SVGEGT. V dropped 5 bases and J dropped 4; count of bases not matched to a gene: 5. CDR3 size: 14 residues.

This clone has only a few counts. The chain combines TRBV3-1 (or the pseudogene TRBV3-2) with TRBJ1-6; no clear D gene. Germline CDR1 and CDR2: LGHDT and YNNKEL (reference sequence). Trimming removed 6 bases at V and 5 bases at J, with 8 bases between. This CDR3 region has 13 residues. The CDR3 is CASSQQNNSPLHF. The CDR3 DNA follows: TGTGCCAGCAGTCAACAGAATAATTCACCCCTCCACTTT.

J is TRBJ2-2 and V is TRBV5-1, with 11 positions matching TRBD2. J was trimmed by 5 bases and V by 0 bases; bases with no gene match: 3. The CDR3 has 16 amino acids. In germline, CDR1 is SGHRS, CDR2 YFSETQ. This chain's CDR3 is CASSLVASGGTGELFF. The CDR3 DNA reads TGCGCCAGCAGCTTGGTCGCTAGCGGGGGGACCGGGGAGCTGTTTTTT. The full variable domain, its missing parts supplied by reference TRBV5-1 and TRBJ2-2, is KAGVTQTPRYLIKTRGQQVTLSCSPISGHRSVSWYQQTPGQGLQFLFEYFSETQRNKGNFPGRFSGRQFSNSRSEMNVSTLELGDSALYLCASSLVASGGTGELFFGEGSRLTVL.

The chain recombines TRBV7-6 with TRBJ2-2, with 7 nucleotides matching TRBD1. V shed 2 bases, J shed 4 bases, and the junction held 7 bases outside the gene matches. Germline V gives CDR1 SGHVS, CDR2 FNYEAQ. The CDR3 is made up of 16 amino acids. The CDR3 sequence: CASSLLQGSATGELFF. The DNA for the CDR3 is TGTGCCAGCAGCTTACTACAGGGGAGTGCCACCGGGGAGCTGTTTTTT.

This rearrangement joins TRBV2 to TRBJ1-4, with D possibly TRBD1 on 6 matching bases. The CDR3 has 14 amino acids. Trimming pared 6 bases from V and 0 bases from J, leaving 8 bases between. The germline V gene encodes CDR1 SNHLY and CDR2 FYNNEI. The CDR3 loop reads CASSGTSTNEKLFF. The CDR3 nucleotides read TGTGCCAGCAGCGGGACATCAACTAATGAAAAACTGTTTTTT.

The chain combines TRBV11-1 with TRBJ2-3; maybe TRBD1 (6 bases). Germline V lookup: CDR1 SGHAT, CDR2 FQDESV (reference sequence). CDR3 length: 14 residues. Trimming took 6 bases from V and 7 from J, leaving 17 bases between them. CDR3 DNA sequence: TGTGCCAGCAGTTCGACAGGCCAATCCTATACGCAGTATTTT. Its translation: CASSSTGQSYTQYF.

This clone was seen only once. The J gene is TRBJ1-2, the V gene TRBV7-3, with D tentatively TRBD1 (6 bases). CDR1 and CDR2 from the germline V gene are SGHTA and FQGTGA. Trimming took off 5 bases at V and 8 bases at J, with 18 bases between the two ends. The CDR3 extends over 14 amino acids. The DNA for the CDR3 is TGTGCCAGCAGCGCTCAACAGGGTTTAGGGGGCTACACCTTC. It encodes CASSAQQGLGGYTF.

This chain joins TRBV5-6 and TRBJ2-5, with 8 positions matching TRBD1. After removal of 4 bases from V and 5 bases from J, the junction contained 10 bases not matched to a gene. The CDR3 is 15 amino acids. Germline V lookup: CDR1 SGHDT, CDR2 YYEEEE. Here the CDR3 reads CASSQPGQAGETQYF. The CDR3 region has the DNA TGTGCCAGCAGCCAGCCGGGACAGGCAGGGGAGACCCAGTACTTC.

The chain links TRBV5-1 to TRBJ2-1; 8 positions agree with TRBD1. Germline lookup yields CDR1 SGHRS and CDR2 YFSETQ. Losses at the gene ends were 4 bases for V and 5 bases for J; bases not matched to a gene: 8. This CDR3 comprises 15 residues. The DNA for the CDR3 is TGCGCCAGCAGCCAGACGGGACAGGAGCACAATGAGCAGTTCTTC. Translated, it gives CASSQTGQEHNEQFF.

The chain has TRBV28 and TRBJ1-5; D is perhaps TRBD1 (5 bases). The CDR3 totals 15 residues. The V and J ends lost 1 base and 5 bases respectively, with 12 bases between them. The germline V gene has CDR1 MDHEN and CDR2 SYDVKM. CDR3 sequence (DNA): TGTGCCAGCAGTTTATTAGGTGGAGGGGATCAGCCCCAGCATTTT. Translated: CASSLLGGGDQPQHF.

CDR3 nucleotides: TGTGCCAGCAGCTTAGCGGCGGGGGACGGTGGCTACACCTTC. This translates into CASSLAAGDGGYTF. This chain connects TRBV7-9 to TRBJ1-2, with D maybe TRBD1 (5 bases). The V end was cut by 0 bases, the J end by 7 bases, with 12 bases between. Germline V gene data show CDR1 as SEHNR and CDR2 as FQNEAQ (reference sequence). CDR3 length equals 14 residues.

A remark on this clone: This sample also contains other DNA sequences that code for the same CDR3. The rearrangement links TRBV6-5 to TRBJ2-5; D gene unclear. Trimming stripped 5 bases from V and 5 bases from J, with 12 bases between. Germline V gene data show CDR1 as MNHEY and CDR2 as SVGAGI. The CDR3 length is 13 residues. Here the CDR3 reads CASSPRGQETQYF. In DNA, the CDR3 is TGTGCCAGCAGTCCCCGCGGCCAGGAGACCCAGTACTTC.

The chain couples TRBV5-1 to TRBJ1-3, with 7 bases identical to TRBD1. The CDR3 loop spans 17 amino acids. V dropped 6 bases and J dropped 3; count of bases not matched to a gene: 15. Germline loops: CDR1 SGHRS, CDR2 YFSETQ. The CDR3, as DNA: TGCGCCAGCACCAACGACCCTGCGGGACAGCGTGGAAACACCATATATTTT. It codes for CASTNDPAGQRGNTIYF. Full variable domain (outside the CDR3, taken from reference TRBV5-1 and TRBJ1-3): KAGVTQTPRYLIKTRGQQVTLSCSPISGHRSVSWYQQTPGQGLQFLFEYFSETQRNKGNFPGRFSGRQFSNSRSEMNVSTLELGDSALYLCASTNDPAGQRGNTIYFGEGSWLTVV.

The chain carries TRBV3-1 (or the pseudogene TRBV3-2) and TRBJ2-1; 9 bases map to TRBD1. V lost 3 bases and J lost 13; bases outside the gene matches: 4. CDR1 and CDR2 from the germline V gene are LGHDT and YNNKEL (reference sequence). This CDR3 is built from 12 residues. The CDR3 region has the DNA TGTGCCAGCAGCCACGGACAGGGGATCCAGTTCTTC. Protein product: CASSHGQGIQFF.

Regarding this clone: The identical CDR3 is also encoded by other nucleotide sequences in the sample. The rearrangement uses TRBV7-2 and TRBJ1-1; D uncertain. The CDR3 spans 14 residues. V was pared by 1 base and J by 1 base, with 7 bases between. Germline values: CDR1 SGHTA, CDR2 FQGNSA. The CDR3 region is CASSLVPGNTEAFF. CDR3 coding DNA: TGTGCCAGCAGCTTAGTTCCCGGGAACACTGAAGCTTTCTTT.